This TCR beta chain is from a study of response to subunit inactivated influenza vaccine. In its sample, this clonotype was seen a few times. Germline V gene sequence: CDR1 DFQATT, CDR2 SNEGSKA (reference sequence). The CDR3 has 13 amino acids. Trimming cost V 6 bases and J 2 bases, with 14 bases left between them. TCRdb passed the RT-PCR reads through MiXCR, listing each CDR3 protein once. Among about 520,000 distinct CDR3 sequences listed, approximately 7.3% were seen once. The rearrangement joins TRBV20-1 to TRBJ2-7, with D hard to call. Sequencing used PBMCs from blood, obtained less than 30 months after vaccination. This TCR was sampled from a man aged 50-75 years who received an inactivated influenza vaccine. The CDR3 nucleotides read TGCAGTGCGGGCGGCACCCTAGCCTACGAGCAGTACTTC. It translates to CSAGGTLAYEQYF.